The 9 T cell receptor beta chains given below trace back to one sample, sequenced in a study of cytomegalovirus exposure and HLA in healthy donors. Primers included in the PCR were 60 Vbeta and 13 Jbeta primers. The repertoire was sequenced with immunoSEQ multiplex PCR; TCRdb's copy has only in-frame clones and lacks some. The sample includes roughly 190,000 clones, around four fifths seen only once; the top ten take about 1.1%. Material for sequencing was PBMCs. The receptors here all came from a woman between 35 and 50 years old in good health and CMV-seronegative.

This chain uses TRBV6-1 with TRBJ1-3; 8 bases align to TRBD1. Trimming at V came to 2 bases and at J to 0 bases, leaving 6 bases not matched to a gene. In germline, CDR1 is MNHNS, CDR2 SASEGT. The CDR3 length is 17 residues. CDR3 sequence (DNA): TGTGCCAGCAGTGAACCGGGACAGGTCACCTCTGGAAACACCATATATTTT. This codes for CASSEPGQVTSGNTIYF.

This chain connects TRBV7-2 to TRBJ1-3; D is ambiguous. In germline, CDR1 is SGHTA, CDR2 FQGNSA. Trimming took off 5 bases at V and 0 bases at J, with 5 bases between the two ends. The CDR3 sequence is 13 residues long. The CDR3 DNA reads TGTGCCAGCAGCATAAACTCTGGAAACACCATATATTTT. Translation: CASSINSGNTIYF.

This CDR3 reads CASKTLARSSNEQFF. The CDR3 DNA reads as TGTGCCAGCAAGACACTAGCCAGGTCCAGCAATGAGCAGTTCTTC. The chain combines TRBV2 with TRBJ2-1; D perhaps matches TRBD2 (6 bases). Trimming removed 7 bases from V and 6 bases from J, with 19 bases in between. Looked up from germline, CDR1 is SNHLY and CDR2 is FYNNEI. This CDR3 spans 15 amino acids.

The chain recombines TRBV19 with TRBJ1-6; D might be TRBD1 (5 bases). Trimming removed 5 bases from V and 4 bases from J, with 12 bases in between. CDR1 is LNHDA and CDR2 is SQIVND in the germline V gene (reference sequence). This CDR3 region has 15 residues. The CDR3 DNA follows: TGTGCCAGTAGTCGTGTGGGGCAGTATAATTCACCCCTCCACTTT. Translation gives CASSRVGQYNSPLHF.

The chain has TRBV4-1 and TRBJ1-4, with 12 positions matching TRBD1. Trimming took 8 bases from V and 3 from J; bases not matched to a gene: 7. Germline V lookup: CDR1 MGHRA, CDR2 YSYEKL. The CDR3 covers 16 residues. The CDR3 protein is CASSGTGGLANEKLFF. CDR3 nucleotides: TGCGCCAGCTCCGGGACAGGGGGCTTGGCTAATGAAAAACTGTTTTTT.

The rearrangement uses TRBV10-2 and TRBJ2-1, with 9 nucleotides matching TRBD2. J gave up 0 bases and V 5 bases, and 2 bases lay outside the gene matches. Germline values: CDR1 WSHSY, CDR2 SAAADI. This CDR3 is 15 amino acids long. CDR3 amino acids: CASSLAGNSYNEQFF. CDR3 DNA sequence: TGCGCCAGCAGTCTAGCGGGAAACTCCTACAATGAGCAGTTCTTC.

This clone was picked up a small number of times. The CDR3 spells CASSLDREVSKNIQYF. The CDR3, as DNA: TGTGCCAGCAGCTTGGACAGGGAAGTTTCCAAAAACATTCAGTACTTC. The chain employs TRBV11-3 and TRBJ2-4; 8 nucleotides align to TRBD1. Per the germline V gene, CDR1 is SGHNT and CDR2 is YENEEA. The CDR3 sequence is 16 residues long. The junction had 6 bases not matched to a gene; V was cut back by 3 bases and J by 2 bases.

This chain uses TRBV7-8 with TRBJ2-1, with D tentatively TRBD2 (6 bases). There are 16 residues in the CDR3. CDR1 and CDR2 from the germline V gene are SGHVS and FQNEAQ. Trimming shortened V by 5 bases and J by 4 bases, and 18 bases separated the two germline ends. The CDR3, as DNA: TGTGCCAGCAGCCCAAAAAAGGGAGGCCGTTACAATGAGCAGTTCTTC. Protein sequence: CASSPKKGGRYNEQFF.

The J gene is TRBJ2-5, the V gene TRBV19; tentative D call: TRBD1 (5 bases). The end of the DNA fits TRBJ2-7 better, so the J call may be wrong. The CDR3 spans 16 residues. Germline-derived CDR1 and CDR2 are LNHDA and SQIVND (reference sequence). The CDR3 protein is CASSNFQGIRPLEQYF. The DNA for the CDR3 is TGTGCCAGTAGTAACTTTCAGGGCATCCGCCCCCTCGAGCAGTACTTC.